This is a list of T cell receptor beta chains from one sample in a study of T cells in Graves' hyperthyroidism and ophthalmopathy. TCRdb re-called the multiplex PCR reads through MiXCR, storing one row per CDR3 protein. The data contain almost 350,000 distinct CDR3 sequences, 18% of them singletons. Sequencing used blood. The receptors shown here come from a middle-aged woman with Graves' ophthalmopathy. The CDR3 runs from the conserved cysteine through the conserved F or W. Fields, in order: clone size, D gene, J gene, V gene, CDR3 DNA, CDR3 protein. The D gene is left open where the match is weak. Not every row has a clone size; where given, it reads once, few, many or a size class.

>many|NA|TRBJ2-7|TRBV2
TGTGCCAGCAGTGTTCTTGGGCAAAACGAGCAGTACTTC
CASSVLGQNEQYF
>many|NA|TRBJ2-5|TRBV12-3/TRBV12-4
TGTGCCACTAGGGGAGGGGGTCAAGAGACCCAGTACTTC
CATRGGGQETQYF
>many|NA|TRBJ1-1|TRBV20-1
TGCAGTGCTAGTCCGCCAGGGATGAACACTGAAGCTTTCTTT
CSASPPGMNTEAFF
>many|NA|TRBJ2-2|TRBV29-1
TGCAGCATACCCATGGGGCCCGGGGAGCTGTTTTTT
CSIPMGPGELFF
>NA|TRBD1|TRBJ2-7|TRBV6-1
TGTGCCAGCAACTCAGGGGGACAGGGCCACGAGCAGTACTTC
CASNSGGQGHEQYF
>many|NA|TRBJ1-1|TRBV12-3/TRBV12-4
TGTGCCAGCAGTTTAGTGGCAGGGCGGAACACTGAAGCTTTCTTT
CASSLVAGRNTEAFF
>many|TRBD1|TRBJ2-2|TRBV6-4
TGTGCCAGCAAGGGTCAGGGGGACACCGGGGAGCTGTTTTTT
CASKGQGDTGELFF
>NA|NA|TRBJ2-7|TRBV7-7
TGTGCTAGCAGCCCCGGCGGGCCAGCCTACGAGCAGTACTTC
CASSPGGPAYEQYF
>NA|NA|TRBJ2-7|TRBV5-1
TGCGCCAGCAGCTTGTATCAAAGCTCCTACGAGCAGTACTTC
CASSLYQSSYEQYF
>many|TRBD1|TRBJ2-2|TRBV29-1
TGCAGCGTTAACCCGGGACAGGGGGGGACCGGGGAGCTGTTTTTT
CSVNPGQGGTGELFF
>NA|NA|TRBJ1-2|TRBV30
TGTGCCTGGACCCCGGGGGGCGCCCTCGGCTACACCTTC
CAWTPGGALGYTF
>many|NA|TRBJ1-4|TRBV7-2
TGTGCCAGCAGCTTAGGGCGGATTACTAATGAAAAACTGTTTTTT
CASSLGRITNEKLFF
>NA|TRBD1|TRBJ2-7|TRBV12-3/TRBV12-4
TGTGCCAGCAGTTTACGACAGGGCGGGCCCCAGCAGTACTTC
CASSLRQGGPQQYF
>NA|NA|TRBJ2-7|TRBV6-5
TGTGCCAGCAGCTTAGGGCCCACGGGGCAGGGTTACGAGCAGTCCTTC
CASSLGPTGQGYEQSF
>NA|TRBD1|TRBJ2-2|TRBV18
TGTGCCAGCTCGCTCGGGACAGACACCGGGGAGCTGTTTTTT
CASSLGTDTGELFF
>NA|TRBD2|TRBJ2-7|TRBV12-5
TGTGCTAGTGGTTTGTCTAGCGGGAGGTCGGGCGAGCAGTACTTC
CASGLSSGRSGEQYF
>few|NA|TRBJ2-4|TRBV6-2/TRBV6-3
TGTGCCAGCAGATTACATGGCTCAGCCAAAAACATTCAGTACTTC
CASRLHGSAKNIQYF
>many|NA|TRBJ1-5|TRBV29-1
TGCAGCGTTGGAGGGCTGGGGGCGAATCAGCCCCAGCATTTT
CSVGGLGANQPQHF
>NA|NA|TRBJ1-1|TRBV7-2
TGTGCCAGCAGCGCCGAGGGACAACCGAACACTGAAGCTTTCTTT
CASSAEGQPNTEAFF
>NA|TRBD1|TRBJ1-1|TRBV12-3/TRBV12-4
TGTGCCAGCAGTTCCCGGGACAGGGGTACTGAAGCTTTCTTT
CASSSRDRGTEAFF
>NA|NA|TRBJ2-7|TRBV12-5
TGTGCTAGTGGTCCTGGGACACTCTACGAGCAGTACTTC
CASGPGTLYEQYF
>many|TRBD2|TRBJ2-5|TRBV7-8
TGTGCCAGCAGCCCGCATGGGGTAGCGGGAGGGGGCGGGGAGACCCAGTACTTC
CASSPHGVAGGGGETQYF
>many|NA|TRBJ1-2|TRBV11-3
TGTGCCAGCAGCGCTGCGAGTGGGGTGGGCTCCTATGGCTACACCTTC
CASSAASGVGSYGYTF
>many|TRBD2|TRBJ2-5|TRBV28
TGTGCCAGCAGTTTTTCCTCCCATGGGACTAGCGGAAAAGAGACCCAGTACTTC
CASSFSSHGTSGKETQYF
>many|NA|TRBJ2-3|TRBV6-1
TGTGCCAGCAGCGGGACTGCGAGCACAGATACGCAGTATTTT
CASSGTASTDTQYF
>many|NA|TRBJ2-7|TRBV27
TGTGCCAGCAGTCCTACGCCCCTCAGCCGCGAGCAGTACTTC
CASSPTPLSREQYF
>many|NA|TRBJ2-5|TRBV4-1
TGCGCCAGCAGCCAAGATTGGGAGCGTGGCTCGAGGCGGGTCCGTACTGGGACCCAGTACTTC
CASSQDWERGSRRVRTGTQYF
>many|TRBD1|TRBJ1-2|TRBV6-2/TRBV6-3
TGTGCCAGCAGTCCCACCTGGGACAGGGGCTTTACTATTTATGGCTACACCTTC
CASSPTWDRGFTIYGYTF
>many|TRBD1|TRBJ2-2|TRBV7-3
TGTGCCAGCAGCTTAAAACCAGGGGGCACCGGGGAGCTGTTTTTT
CASSLKPGGTGELFF
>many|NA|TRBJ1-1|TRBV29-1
TGCAGCGTTGGGGGGGGCGGCGGCACTGAAGCTTTCTTT
CSVGGGGGTEAFF
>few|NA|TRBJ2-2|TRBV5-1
TGCGCCAGCAGCAGACGGGGTTCGGCCGGGGAGCTGTTTTTT
CASSRRGSAGELFF
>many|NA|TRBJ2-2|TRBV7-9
TGTGCCAGCAGCGACATTCCGAGGAACACCGGGGAGCTGTTTTTT
CASSDIPRNTGELFF
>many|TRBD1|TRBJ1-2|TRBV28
TGTGCCAGCAGTTTTTACCGGGACAGTAACTATGGCTACACCTTC
CASSFYRDSNYGYTF
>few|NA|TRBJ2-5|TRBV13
TGTGCCAGCAGCCGCCGGGGAGCTCAAGAGACCCAGTACTTC
CASSRRGAQETQYF
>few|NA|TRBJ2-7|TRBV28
TGTGCCAGCAGCCTCCCTCACGGAGAGCAGTACTTC
CASSLPHGEQYF
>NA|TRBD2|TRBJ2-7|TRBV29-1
TGCAGCGTTGGTGGGGGGGAAACTTATCCCTACGAGCAGTACTTC
CSVGGGETYPYEQYF
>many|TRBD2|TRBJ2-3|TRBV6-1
TGTGCCAGCATTGGACTAGTTCCCACAGATACGCAGTATTTT
CASIGLVPTDTQYF
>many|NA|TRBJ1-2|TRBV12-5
TGTGCTAGCGGGACCAGGGGACTCACTAACTATGGCTACACCTTC
CASGTRGLTNYGYTF
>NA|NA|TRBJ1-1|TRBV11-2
TGTGCCAGCAGCTTAGAGTTTGGGGGGGTTACTGAAGCTTTCTTT
CASSLEFGGVTEAFF
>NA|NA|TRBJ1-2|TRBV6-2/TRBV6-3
TGTGCCAGCGTTGGCCTCTCGGTTATTAACTATGGCTACACCTTC
CASVGLSVINYGYTF
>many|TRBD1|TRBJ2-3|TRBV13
TGTGCCAGCAGCTTGGGAACGACACAGGGGATGCAGGATACGCAGTATTTT
CASSLGTTQGMQDTQYF
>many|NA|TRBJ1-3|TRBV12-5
TGTGCTAGTGGCCCTACACAGGGAAACACCATATATTTT
CASGPTQGNTIYF
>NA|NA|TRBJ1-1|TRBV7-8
TGTGCCAGCAGCCCGAATATATTTGAAGCTTTCTTT
CASSPNIFEAFF
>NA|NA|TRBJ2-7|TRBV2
TGTGCCAGCAGTGAAGGTGGGTTAGTGTACGAGCAGTACTTC
CASSEGGLVYEQYF
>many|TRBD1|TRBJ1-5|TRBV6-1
TGTGCCAGCTGGGAAGGGGGCAACAATCAGCCCCAGCATTTT
CASWEGGNNQPQHF
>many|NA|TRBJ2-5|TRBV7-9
TGTGCCAGCAGGAACTACCAAGAGACCCAGTACTTC
CASRNYQETQYF
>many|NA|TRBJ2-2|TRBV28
TGTGCCAGCAGTTTGACCGGGACCTCTCGGACCGGGGAGCTGTTTTTT
CASSLTGTSRTGELFF
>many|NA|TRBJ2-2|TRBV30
TGTGCCTGGAGTTCGGGGGCCGTCGGGGAGCTGTTTTTT
CAWSSGAVGELFF
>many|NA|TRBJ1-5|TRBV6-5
TGTGCCAGCAGTTACACGGGCAGGACGAGGGGAAATCAGCCCCAGCATTTT
CASSYTGRTRGNQPQHF
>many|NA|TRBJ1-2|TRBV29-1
TGCAGCGTTTTCGGGGGAACCAACTATGGCTACACCTTC
CSVFGGTNYGYTF
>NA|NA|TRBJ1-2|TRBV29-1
TGCAGCGTTGAGGACAGCTTCTCTGGGGGCTACACCTTC
CSVEDSFSGGYTF